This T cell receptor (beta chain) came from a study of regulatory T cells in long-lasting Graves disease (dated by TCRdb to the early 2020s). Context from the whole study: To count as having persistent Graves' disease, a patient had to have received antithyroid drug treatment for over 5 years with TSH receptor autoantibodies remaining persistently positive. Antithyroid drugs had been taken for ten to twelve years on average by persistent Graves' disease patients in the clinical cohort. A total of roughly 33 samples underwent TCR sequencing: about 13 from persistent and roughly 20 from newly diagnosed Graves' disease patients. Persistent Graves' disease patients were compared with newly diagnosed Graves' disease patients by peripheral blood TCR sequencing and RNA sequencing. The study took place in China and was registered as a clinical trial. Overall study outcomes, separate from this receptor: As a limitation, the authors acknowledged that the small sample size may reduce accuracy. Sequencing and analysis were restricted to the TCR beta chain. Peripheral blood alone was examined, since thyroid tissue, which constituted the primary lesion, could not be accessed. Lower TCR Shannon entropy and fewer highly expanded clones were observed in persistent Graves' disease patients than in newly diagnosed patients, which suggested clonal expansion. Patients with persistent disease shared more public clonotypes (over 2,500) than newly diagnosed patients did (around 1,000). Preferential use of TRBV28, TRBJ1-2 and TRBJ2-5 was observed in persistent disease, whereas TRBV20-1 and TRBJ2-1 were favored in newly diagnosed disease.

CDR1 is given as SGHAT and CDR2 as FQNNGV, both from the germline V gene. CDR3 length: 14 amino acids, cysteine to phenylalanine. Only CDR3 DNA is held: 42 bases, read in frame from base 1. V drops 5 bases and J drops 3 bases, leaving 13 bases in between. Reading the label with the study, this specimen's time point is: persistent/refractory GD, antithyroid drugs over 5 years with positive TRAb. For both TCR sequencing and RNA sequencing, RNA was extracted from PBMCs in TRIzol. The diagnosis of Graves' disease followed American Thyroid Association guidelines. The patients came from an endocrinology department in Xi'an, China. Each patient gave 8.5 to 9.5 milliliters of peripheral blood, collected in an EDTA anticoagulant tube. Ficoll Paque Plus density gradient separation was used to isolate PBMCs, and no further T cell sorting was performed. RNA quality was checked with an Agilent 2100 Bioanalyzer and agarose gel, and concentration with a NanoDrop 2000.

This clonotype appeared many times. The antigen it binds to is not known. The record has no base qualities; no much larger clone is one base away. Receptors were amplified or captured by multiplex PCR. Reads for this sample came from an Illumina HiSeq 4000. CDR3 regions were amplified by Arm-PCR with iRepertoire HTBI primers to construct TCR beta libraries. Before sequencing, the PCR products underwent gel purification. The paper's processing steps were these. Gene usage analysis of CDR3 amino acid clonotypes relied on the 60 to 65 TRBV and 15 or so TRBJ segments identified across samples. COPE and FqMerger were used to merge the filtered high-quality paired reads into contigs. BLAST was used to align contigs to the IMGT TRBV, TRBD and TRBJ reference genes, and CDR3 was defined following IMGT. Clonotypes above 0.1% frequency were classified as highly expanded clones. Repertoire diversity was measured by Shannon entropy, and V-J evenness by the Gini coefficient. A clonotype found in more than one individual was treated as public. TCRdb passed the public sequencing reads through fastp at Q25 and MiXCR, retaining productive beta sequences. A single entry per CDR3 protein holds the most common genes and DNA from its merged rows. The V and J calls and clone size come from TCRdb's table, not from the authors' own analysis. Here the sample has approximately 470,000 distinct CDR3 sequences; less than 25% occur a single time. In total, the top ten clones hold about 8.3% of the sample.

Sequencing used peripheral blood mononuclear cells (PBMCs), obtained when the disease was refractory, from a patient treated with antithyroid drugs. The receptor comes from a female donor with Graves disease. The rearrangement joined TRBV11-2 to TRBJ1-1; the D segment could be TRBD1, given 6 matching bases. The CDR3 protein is CASSTYDRYTEAFF. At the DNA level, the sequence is TGTGCCAGCAGCACCTACGACAGGTACACTGAAGCTTTCTTT. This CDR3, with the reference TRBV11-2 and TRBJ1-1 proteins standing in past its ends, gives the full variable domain EAGVAQSPRYKIIEKRQSVAFWCNPISGHATLYWYQQILGQGPKLLIQFQNNGVVDDSQLPKDRFSAERLKGVDSTLKIQPAKLEDSAVYLCASSTYDRYTEAFFGQGTRLTVV.